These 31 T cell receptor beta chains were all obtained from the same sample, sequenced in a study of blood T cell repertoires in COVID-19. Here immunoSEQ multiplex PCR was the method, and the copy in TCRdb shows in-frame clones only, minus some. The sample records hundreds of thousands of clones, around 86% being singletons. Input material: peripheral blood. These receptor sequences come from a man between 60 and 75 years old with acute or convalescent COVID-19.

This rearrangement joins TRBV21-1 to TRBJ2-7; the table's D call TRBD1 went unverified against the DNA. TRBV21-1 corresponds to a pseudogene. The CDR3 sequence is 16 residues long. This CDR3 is CASSIVGQGFSYEQYF. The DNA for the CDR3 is TGTGCCAGCAGCATCGTCGGACAGGGGTTCTCCTACGAGCAGTACTTC.

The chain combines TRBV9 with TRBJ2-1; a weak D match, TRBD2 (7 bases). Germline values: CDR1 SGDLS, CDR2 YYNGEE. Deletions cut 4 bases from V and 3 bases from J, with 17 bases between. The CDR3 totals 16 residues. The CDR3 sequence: CASSPRRGGSYNEQFF. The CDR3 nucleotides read TGTGCCAGCAGCCCCCGAAGGGGGGGGAGCTACAATGAGCAGTTCTTC.

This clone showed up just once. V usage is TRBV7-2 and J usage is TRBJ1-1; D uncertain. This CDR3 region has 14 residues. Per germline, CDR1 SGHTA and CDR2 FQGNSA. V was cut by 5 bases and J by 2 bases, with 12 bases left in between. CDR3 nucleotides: TGTGCCAGCAGCCCCTCAGGCGCTAACACTGAAGCTTTCTTT. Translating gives CASSPSGANTEAFF. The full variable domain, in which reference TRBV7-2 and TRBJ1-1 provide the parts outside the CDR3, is GAGVSQSPSNKVTEKGKDVELRCDPISGHTALYWYRQSLGQGLEFLIYFQGNSAPDKSGLPSDRFSAERTGGSVSTLTIQRTQQEDSAVYLCASSPSGANTEAFFGQGTRLTVV.

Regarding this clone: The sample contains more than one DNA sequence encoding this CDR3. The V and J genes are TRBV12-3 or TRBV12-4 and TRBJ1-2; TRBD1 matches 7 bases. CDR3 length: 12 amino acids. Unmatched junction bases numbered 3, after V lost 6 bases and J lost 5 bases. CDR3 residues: CASSRTGYGYTF. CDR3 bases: TGTGCCAGCAGCCGGACAGGTTATGGCTACACCTTC.

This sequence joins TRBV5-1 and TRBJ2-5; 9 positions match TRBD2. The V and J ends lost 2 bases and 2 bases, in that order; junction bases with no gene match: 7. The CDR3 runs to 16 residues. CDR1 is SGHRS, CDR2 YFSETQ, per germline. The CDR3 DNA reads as TGCGCCAGCAGCTTAGTAGCGGGGGTGATGCAAGAGACCCAGTACTTC. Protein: CASSLVAGVMQETQYF.

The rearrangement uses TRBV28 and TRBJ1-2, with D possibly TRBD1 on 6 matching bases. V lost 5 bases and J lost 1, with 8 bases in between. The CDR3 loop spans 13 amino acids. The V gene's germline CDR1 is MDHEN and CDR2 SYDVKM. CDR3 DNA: TGTGCCAGCAGTAGGGGGATTAACTATGGCTACACCTTC. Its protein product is CASSRGINYGYTF.

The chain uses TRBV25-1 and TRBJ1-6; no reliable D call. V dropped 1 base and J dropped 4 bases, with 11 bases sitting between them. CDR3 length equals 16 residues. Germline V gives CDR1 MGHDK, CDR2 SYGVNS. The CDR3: CASSESGRSYNSPLHF. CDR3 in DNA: TGTGCCAGCAGTGAATCTGGCAGAAGTTATAATTCACCCCTCCACTTT.

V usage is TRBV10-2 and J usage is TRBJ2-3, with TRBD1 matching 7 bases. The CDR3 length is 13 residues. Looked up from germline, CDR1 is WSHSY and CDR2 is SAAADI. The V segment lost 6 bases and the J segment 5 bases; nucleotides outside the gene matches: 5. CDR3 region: CASRTGFRDTQYF. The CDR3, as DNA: TGCGCCAGCAGGACAGGGTTTAGAGATACGCAGTATTTT.

The CDR3 loop is CASSGTVYNYGYTF. CDR3 in DNA: TGTGCCAGCAGCGGGACAGTCTATAACTATGGCTACACCTTC. The chain is built from TRBV9 and TRBJ1-2, with D perhaps matching TRBD1 (6 bases). Germline CDR1 and CDR2: SGDLS and YYNGEE. V was cut by 3 bases and J by 1 base, with 10 bases left in between. The CDR3 is 14 residues long.

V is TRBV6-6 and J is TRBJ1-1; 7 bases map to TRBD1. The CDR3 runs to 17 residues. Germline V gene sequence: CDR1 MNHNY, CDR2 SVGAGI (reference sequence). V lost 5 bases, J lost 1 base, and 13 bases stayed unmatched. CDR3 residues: CASSPPAHGTANTEAFF. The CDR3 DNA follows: TGTGCCAGCAGTCCCCCTGCCCACGGGACAGCGAACACTGAAGCTTTCTTT.

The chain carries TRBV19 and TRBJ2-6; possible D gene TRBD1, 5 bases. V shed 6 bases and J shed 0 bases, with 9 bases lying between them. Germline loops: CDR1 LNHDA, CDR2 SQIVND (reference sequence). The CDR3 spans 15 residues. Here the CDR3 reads CASRKQVSGANVLTF. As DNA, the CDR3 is TGTGCCAGTAGGAAACAGGTCTCTGGGGCCAACGTCCTGACTTTC.

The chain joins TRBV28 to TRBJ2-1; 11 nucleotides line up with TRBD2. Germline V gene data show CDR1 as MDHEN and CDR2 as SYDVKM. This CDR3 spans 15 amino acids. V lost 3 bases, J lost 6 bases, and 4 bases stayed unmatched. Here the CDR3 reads CASSFISGGANEQFF. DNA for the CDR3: TGTGCCAGCAGTTTCATTAGCGGGGGGGCCAATGAGCAGTTCTTC.

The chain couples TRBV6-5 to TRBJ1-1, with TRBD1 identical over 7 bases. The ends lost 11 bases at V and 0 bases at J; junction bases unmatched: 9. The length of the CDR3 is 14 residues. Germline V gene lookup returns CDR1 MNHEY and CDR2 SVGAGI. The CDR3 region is CAGRQGYMNTEAFF. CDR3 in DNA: TGTGCCGGGAGACAGGGTTACATGAACACTGAAGCTTTCTTT.

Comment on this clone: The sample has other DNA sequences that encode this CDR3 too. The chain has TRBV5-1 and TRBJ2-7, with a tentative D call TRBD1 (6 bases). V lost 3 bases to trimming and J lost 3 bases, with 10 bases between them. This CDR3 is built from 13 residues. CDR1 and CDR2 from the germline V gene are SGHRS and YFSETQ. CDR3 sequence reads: CASSSGQFYEQYF. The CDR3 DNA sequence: TGCGCCAGCAGCTCAGGACAGTTCTACGAGCAGTACTTC. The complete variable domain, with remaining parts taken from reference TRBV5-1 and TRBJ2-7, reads KAGVTQTPRYLIKTRGQQVTLSCSPISGHRSVSWYQQTPGQGLQFLFEYFSETQRNKGNFPGRFSGRQFSNSRSEMNVSTLELGDSALYLCASSSGQFYEQYFGPGTRLTVT.

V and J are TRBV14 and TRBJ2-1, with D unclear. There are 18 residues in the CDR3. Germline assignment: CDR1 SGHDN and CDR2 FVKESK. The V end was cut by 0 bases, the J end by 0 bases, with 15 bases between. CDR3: CASSQDLFYESSYNEQFF. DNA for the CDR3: TGTGCCAGCAGCCAAGATCTGTTCTACGAGAGCTCCTACAATGAGCAGTTCTTC.

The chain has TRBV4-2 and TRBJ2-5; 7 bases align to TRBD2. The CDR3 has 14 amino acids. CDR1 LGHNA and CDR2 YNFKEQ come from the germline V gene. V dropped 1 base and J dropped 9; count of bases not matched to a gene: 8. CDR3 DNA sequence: TGTGCCAGCAGCCAAGGGGGTAGCGGGCAGGCCCAGTACTTC. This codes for CASSQGGSGQAQYF.

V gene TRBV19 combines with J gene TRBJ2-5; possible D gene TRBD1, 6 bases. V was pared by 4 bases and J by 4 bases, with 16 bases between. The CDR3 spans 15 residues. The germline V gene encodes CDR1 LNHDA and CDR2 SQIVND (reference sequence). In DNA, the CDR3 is TGTGCCAGTAGTAAGAAGACAGGATCCCCAGAGACCCAGTACTTC. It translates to CASSKKTGSPETQYF.

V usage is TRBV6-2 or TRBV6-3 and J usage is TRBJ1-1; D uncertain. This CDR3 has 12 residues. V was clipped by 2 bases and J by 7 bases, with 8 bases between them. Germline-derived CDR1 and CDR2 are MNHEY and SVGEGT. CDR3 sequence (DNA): TGTGCCAGCAGTTACGGGCAGATTGAAGCTTTCTTT. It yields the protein CASSYGQIEAFF.

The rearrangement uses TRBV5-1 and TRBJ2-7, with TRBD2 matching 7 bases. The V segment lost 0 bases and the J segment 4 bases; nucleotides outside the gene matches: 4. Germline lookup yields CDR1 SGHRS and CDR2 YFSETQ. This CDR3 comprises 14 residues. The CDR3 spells CASSLGGLLYEQYF. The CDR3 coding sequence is TGCGCCAGCAGCTTGGGGGGACTACTTTACGAGCAGTACTTC.

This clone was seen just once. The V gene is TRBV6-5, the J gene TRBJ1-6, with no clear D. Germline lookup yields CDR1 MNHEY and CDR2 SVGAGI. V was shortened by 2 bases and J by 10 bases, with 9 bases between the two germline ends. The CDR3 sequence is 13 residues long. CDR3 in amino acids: CASSYAPGSPLHF. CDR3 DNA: TGTGCCAGCAGTTACGCCCCGGGATCACCCCTCCACTTT.

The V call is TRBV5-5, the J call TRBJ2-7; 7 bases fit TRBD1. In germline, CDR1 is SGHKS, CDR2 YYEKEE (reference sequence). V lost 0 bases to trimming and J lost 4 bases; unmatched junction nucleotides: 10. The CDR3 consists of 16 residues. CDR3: CASSLDPTGRGYEQYF. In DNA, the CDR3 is TGTGCCAGCAGCTTGGACCCGACAGGGAGAGGGTACGAGCAGTACTTC.

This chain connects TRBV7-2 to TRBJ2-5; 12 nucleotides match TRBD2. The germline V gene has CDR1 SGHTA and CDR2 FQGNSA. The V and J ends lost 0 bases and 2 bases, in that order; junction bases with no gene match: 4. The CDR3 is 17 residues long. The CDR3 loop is CASSLARTSGEQETQYF. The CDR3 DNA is TGTGCCAGCAGCTTAGCCCGGACTAGCGGGGAACAAGAGACCCAGTACTTC.

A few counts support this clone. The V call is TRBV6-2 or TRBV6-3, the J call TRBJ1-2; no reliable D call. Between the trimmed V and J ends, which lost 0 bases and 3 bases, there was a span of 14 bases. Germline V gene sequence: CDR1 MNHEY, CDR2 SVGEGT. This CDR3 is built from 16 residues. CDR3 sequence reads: CASSYSSSGWHYGYTF. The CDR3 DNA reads TGTGCCAGCAGTTACTCGAGTTCGGGGTGGCACTATGGCTACACCTTC.

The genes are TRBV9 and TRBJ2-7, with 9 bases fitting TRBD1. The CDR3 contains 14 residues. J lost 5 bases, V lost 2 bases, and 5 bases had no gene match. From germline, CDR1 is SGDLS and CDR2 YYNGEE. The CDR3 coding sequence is TGTGCCAGCAGCGTCGCGACAGGGGGAAACGAGCAGTACTTC. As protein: CASSVATGGNEQYF.

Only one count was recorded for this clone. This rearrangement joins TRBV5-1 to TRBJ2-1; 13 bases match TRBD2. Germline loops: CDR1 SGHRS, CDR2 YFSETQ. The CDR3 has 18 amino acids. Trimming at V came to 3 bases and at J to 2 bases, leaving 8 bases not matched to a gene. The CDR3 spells CASSSTSGGAVTYNEQFF. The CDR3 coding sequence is TGCGCCAGCAGCTCTACTAGCGGGGGGGCGGTGACCTACAATGAGCAGTTCTTC. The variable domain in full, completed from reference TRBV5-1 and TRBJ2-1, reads KAGVTQTPRYLIKTRGQQVTLSCSPISGHRSVSWYQQTPGQGLQFLFEYFSETQRNKGNFPGRFSGRQFSNSRSEMNVSTLELGDSALYLCASSSTSGGAVTYNEQFFGPGTRLTVL.

This CDR3 is CASSRSGGSYNEQFF. In nucleotides, the CDR3 is TGTGCCAGCAGTAGAAGCGGGGGCTCCTACAATGAGCAGTTCTTC. The rearrangement uses TRBV6-5 and TRBJ2-1; 8 bases are shared with TRBD2. The length of the CDR3 is 15 residues. Per germline, CDR1 MNHEY and CDR2 SVGAGI. The junction had 3 bases not matched to a gene; V was cut back by 5 bases and J by 0 bases.

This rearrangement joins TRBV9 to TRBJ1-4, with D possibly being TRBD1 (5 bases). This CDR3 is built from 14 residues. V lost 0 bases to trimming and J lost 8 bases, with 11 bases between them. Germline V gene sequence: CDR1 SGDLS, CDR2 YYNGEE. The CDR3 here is CASSVARVGEKLFF. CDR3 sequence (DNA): TGTGCCAGCAGCGTAGCCAGGGTGGGCGAAAAACTGTTTTTT. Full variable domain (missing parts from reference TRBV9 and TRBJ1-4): DSGVTQTPKHLITATGQRVTLRCSPRSGDLSVYWYQQSLDQGLQFLIQYYNGEERAKGNILERFSAQQFPDLHSELNLSSLELGDSALYFCASSVARVGEKLFFGSGTQLSVL.

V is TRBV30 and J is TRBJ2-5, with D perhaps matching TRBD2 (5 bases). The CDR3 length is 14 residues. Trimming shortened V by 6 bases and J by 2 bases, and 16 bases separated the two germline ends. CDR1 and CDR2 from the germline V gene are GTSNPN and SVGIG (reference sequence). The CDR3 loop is CACGFGVGQETQYF. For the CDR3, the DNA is TGTGCCTGCGGATTCGGGGTGGGTCAAGAGACCCAGTACTTC.

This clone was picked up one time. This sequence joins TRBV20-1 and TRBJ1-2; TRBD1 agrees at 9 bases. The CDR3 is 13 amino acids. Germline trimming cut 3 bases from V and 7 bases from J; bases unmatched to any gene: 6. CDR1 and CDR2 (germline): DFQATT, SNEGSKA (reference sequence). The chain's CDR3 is CSASRDRVSGYTF. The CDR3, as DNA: TGCAGTGCTAGTAGGGACAGGGTTAGTGGCTACACCTTC.

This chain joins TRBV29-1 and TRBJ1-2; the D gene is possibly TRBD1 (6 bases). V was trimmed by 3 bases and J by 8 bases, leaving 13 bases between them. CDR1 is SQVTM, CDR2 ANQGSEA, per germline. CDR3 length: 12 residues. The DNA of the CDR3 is TGCAGCGTTGAGGCAGGGGTTACCGGCTACACCTTC. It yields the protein CSVEAGVTGYTF.

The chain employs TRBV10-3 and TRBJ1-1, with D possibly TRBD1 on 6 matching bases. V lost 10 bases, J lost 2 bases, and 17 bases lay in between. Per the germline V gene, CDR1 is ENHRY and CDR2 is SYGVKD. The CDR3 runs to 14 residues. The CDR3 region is CATAGGGGNTEAFF. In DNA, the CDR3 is TGTGCCACAGCTGGGGGCGGGGGAAACACTGAAGCTTTCTTT.